The present T cell receptor (beta chain) was sequenced within a study of molecular identifiers for immune sequencing clone quantification. General observations from the study: Highly expanded clone sizes could be underestimated through barcode sharing by identical TCR molecules.

Concerning this clonotype: No antigen is known for it.

The V segment lost 5 bases and the J segment 5 bases; nucleotides outside the gene matches: 15. Germline CDR1 is MNHEY and CDR2 is SMNVEV (reference sequence). The length of the CDR3 is 18 residues. CD8+CD4-CCR7+CD45RA+ cells were sorted as naive CD8 T cells. A single record per CDR3 protein comes from TCRdb applying MiXCR to the PCR reads. The sample has more than 450,000 distinct CDR3 sequences, around a fifth seen once. This chain connects TRBV27 to TRBJ2-5; 12 bases match TRBD2. This receptor was taken from a human donor in good health. Some libraries in this study had Jurkat cell RNA spiked in. The sequenced material came from naive CD8+ T cells from blood, with Jurkat cell RNA spiked in. This sample's subset: FACS-sorted CD8+CD4-CCR7+CD45RA+ naive T cells. The CDR3 DNA reads as TGTGCCAGCAGTGTCCTGGGGCTAGCGGGAGGGCCGGAGGAGACCCAGTACTTC. This codes for CASSVLGLAGGPEETQYF.